The 2 T cell receptor beta chains below come from one sample, sequenced in a study of cytotoxic CD8 clonotypes in ibrutinib-treated CLL. Libraries were prepared by immunoSEQ multiplex PCR; TCRdb keeps only in-frame clonotypes and omits some of them. Of about 270,000 clones listed, approximately 76% are singletons. Source: PBMCs, taken at disease progression, from a patient treated with ibrutinib. These receptors originate from a human donor with chronic lymphocytic leukemia.

The chain combines TRBV11-3 with TRBJ2-1; 12 nucleotides align to TRBD2. In germline, CDR1 is SGHNT, CDR2 YENEEA. V shed 3 bases, J shed 6 bases, and the junction held 0 bases outside the gene matches. The CDR3 extends over 14 amino acids. This chain's CDR3 is CASSLTSGSNEQFF. CDR3 nucleotide sequence: TGTGCCAGCAGCTTGACTAGCGGGAGCAATGAGCAGTTCTTC.

This chain uses TRBV4-1 with TRBJ2-1, with 11 bases identical to TRBD2. The CDR3 is made up of 17 amino acids. V trimming: 3 bases; J trimming: 8 bases; junction bases outside the gene matches: 12. Germline CDR1 is MGHRA and CDR2 is YSYEKL. CDR3 sequence: CASSHRPTSGSPDEQFF. Here the CDR3 DNA reads TGCGCCAGCAGCCACCGCCCTACTAGCGGGAGCCCGGATGAGCAGTTCTTC.